These 30 T cell receptor beta chains were all obtained from the same sample, sequenced in a study of regulatory T cells in long-lasting Graves disease. In building TCR beta libraries, iRepertoire HTBI primers were used together with Arm-PCR of CDR3 regions. TCRdb called the multiplex PCR reads again in MiXCR, with one record for every CDR3 protein. The table records about 450,000 distinct CDR3 sequences, around 15% of them present only once. Time point in this sample: newly diagnosed GD, antithyroid drugs for less than 3 months. After RNA was extracted from PBMCs, the TCR library was made from it. The same sample was also used in a study of T cells in Graves' hyperthyroidism and ophthalmopathy.

The source material was peripheral blood mononuclear cells (PBMCs), sampled at new diagnosis, from a patient treated with antithyroid drugs. These receptors all come from a woman in her 30s with Graves disease.

The chain is built from TRBV14 and TRBJ2-1; D possibly uses TRBD1 or TRBD2 (6 bases each). The V end lost 8 bases, the J end lost 10 bases, and 24 bases lay between the germline ends. The CDR3 loop spans 15 amino acids. Per germline, CDR1 SGHDN and CDR2 FVKESK. CDR3 sequence (DNA): TGTGCCAGCGCCCCTAGGGGGGAGGCAGCCTACGAGCAGTTCTTC. Translation: CASAPRGEAAYEQFF.

This clonotype was observed a single time. A far larger clone is only one base removed, so a read error is likely. Here the CDR3 reads CASSPTGIPYEQFF. In DNA form, the CDR3 reads TGTGCCAGCAGTCCCACGGGGATCCCTTACGAGCAGTTCTTC. The genes are TRBV28 and TRBJ2-3; tentatively, D is TRBD2 (5 bases). The J call is in doubt because the DNA end fits TRBJ2-1 better. The CDR3 has 14 amino acids. Germline V gene lookup returns CDR1 MDHEN and CDR2 SYDVKM.

On this clonotype: A junction end diverges from the germline sequence, so it may reflect a read error. The rearrangement joins TRBV7-2 to TRBJ2-5; weak D call: TRBD1 (6 bases). This CDR3 has 14 amino acids. In germline, CDR1 is SGHTA, CDR2 FQGNSA. CDR3: CASSSWAGEETQYF. The CDR3 coding sequence is TGTGCAAGCAGCTCCTGGGCAGGGGAAGAGACCCAGTACTTC. Full variable domain (rest looked up from reference TRBV7-2 and TRBJ2-5): GAGVSQSPSNKVTEKGKDVELRCDPISGHTALYWYRQSLGQGLEFLIYFQGNSAPDKSGLPSDRFSAERTGGSVSTLTIQRTQQEDSAVYLCASSSWAGEETQYFGPGTRLLVL.

The CDR3 protein is CASSQTSGSSDTQYF. CDR3 DNA sequence: TGCGCCAGCAGCCAGACTAGCGGGAGTTCAGATACGCAGTATTTT. The V call is TRBV4-1, the J call TRBJ2-3; 12 bases fit TRBD2. The CDR3 runs to 15 residues. Per germline, CDR1 MGHRA and CDR2 YSYEKL. The J segment lost 4 bases and the V segment lost 3 bases, leaving 2 bases of the junction unmatched.

This clonotype has more than one count but fewer than ten. The V gene is TRBV7-2, the J gene TRBJ1-5; possible D gene TRBD1, 5 bases. Trimming stripped 4 bases from V and 2 bases from J, with 12 bases between. Per germline, CDR1 SGHTA and CDR2 FQGNSA. The CDR3 is 15 residues long. Here the CDR3 reads CASSSGLLGNQPQHF. Here the CDR3 DNA reads TGTGCCAGCAGCTCGGGACTCCTTGGCAATCAGCCCCAGCATTTT. Drawing the rest from reference TRBV7-2 and TRBJ1-5, the complete variable domain is GAGVSQSPSNKVTEKGKDVELRCDPISGHTALYWYRQSLGQGLEFLIYFQGNSAPDKSGLPSDRFSAERTGGSVSTLTIQRTQQEDSAVYLCASSSGLLGNQPQHFGDGTRLSIL.

This clonotype has a count of ten or more. A junction boundary mismatches the germline segment, possibly from a read error. The chain combines TRBV18 with TRBJ1-2; TRBD1 agrees at 9 bases. CDR1 and CDR2 (germline): KGHSH, LQKENI. This CDR3 is 13 amino acids long. The CDR3 spells CASAPGQGDGYTF. Written as DNA, the CDR3 is TGTGCCAGCGCACCGGGACAGGGTGATGGCTACACCTTC.

A few counts support this clonotype. This chain connects TRBV15 to TRBJ1-2; D might be TRBD1 (5 bases). Trimming removed 4 bases from V and 6 bases from J, with 24 bases in between. This CDR3 is built from 17 residues. Germline V gene lookup returns CDR1 LNHNV and CDR2 YYDKDF (reference sequence). In DNA, the CDR3 is TGTGCCACCAGCACCAACACGCTCGGGACGTTCGGTGATGGCTACACCTTC. This translates into CATSTNTLGTFGDGYTF.

V is TRBV7-2 and J is TRBJ1-2; tentative D call: TRBD1 (5 bases). The CDR3 extends over 15 amino acids. The germline V gene encodes CDR1 SGHTA and CDR2 FQGNSA. The V end lost 8 bases, the J end lost 0 bases, and 16 bases lay between the germline ends. The CDR3 spells CASGPRGGTNYGYTF. For the CDR3, the DNA is TGTGCCAGCGGCCCCCGGGGGGGGACTAACTATGGCTACACCTTC.

In regard to this clonotype: This likely traces to a read error, being one base from a far larger clone. The chain carries TRBV11-2 and TRBJ1-1, with D unclear. The CDR3 is made up of 14 amino acids. Germline CDR1 SGHAT, CDR2 FQNNGV. V was trimmed by 0 bases and J by 7 bases, leaving 12 bases between them. In DNA, the CDR3 is TGTGCCAGCAGCTTAGAAGACGGGGTAGGTGAAGCTTTCTTT. This gives the protein CASSLEDGVGEAFF.

The rearrangement joins TRBV29-1 to TRBJ2-7; 11 bases align to TRBD2. CDR1 and CDR2 from the germline V gene are SQVTM and ANQGSEA. The V and J ends lost 1 base and 2 bases, in that order; junction bases with no gene match: 4. The length of the CDR3 is 15 residues. Here the CDR3 DNA reads TGCAGCGTTGAAGGCCTAGCGGGAGGCCCCTACGAGCAGTACTTC. Its translation: CSVEGLAGGPYEQYF.

This clonotype has at least ten counts. The chain combines TRBV6-1 with TRBJ2-1; 8 nucleotides match TRBD2. In germline, CDR1 is MNHNS, CDR2 SASEGT. The CDR3 loop spans 17 amino acids. V lost 0 bases, J lost 7 bases, and 11 bases stayed unmatched. CDR3 residues: CASSEALSSGKRNEQFF. The CDR3, as DNA: TGTGCCAGCAGTGAAGCGCTTAGTAGCGGGAAACGAAATGAGCAGTTCTTC.

This clonotype was recorded many times. The rearrangement joins TRBV11-2 to TRBJ2-7; 7 nucleotides agree with TRBD2. The length of the CDR3 is 15 residues. The ends lost 6 bases at V and 1 base at J; junction bases unmatched: 9. Germline lookup yields CDR1 SGHAT and CDR2 FQNNGV. Written as DNA, the CDR3 is TGTGCCAGCAGACAAACCAGGACTAGGTCCTACGAGCAGTACTTC. This sequence encodes CASRQTRTRSYEQYF.

A few counts support this clonotype. V and J are TRBV7-2 and TRBJ2-1, with 8 bases matching TRBD2. The germline V gene encodes CDR1 SGHTA and CDR2 FQGNSA. V dropped 3 bases and J dropped 2; count of bases not matched to a gene: 9. The CDR3 spans 17 residues. The CDR3 here is CASSFSAGGPPYNEQFF. In DNA form, the CDR3 reads TGTGCCAGCAGCTTTAGTGCGGGAGGACCTCCCTACAATGAGCAGTTCTTC. The entire variable domain, with the rest obtained from reference TRBV7-2 and TRBJ2-1, is as follows: GAGVSQSPSNKVTEKGKDVELRCDPISGHTALYWYRQSLGQGLEFLIYFQGNSAPDKSGLPSDRFSAERTGGSVSTLTIQRTQQEDSAVYLCASSFSAGGPPYNEQFFGPGTRLTVL.

This clonotype was found a few times. CDR3 sequence reads: CASSLGLARNTGELFF. The CDR3 DNA sequence: TGTGCCAGCAGCTTGGGTCTAGCGAGAAACACCGGGGAGCTGTTTTTT. This chain links TRBV5-4 with TRBJ2-2, with D maybe TRBD2 (6 bases). V lost 0 bases and J 2 bases, leaving 11 bases between the germline ends. The germline CDR1 and CDR2 sequences are SGHNT and YYREEE (reference sequence). This CDR3 has 16 amino acids.

J is TRBJ2-1 and V is TRBV20-1; D might be TRBD2 (6 bases). The CDR3 totals 15 residues. The ends were cut back, 7 bases at V and 0 bases at J, with 16 bases in the middle. Germline CDR1 DFQATT, CDR2 SNEGSKA (reference sequence). DNA of the CDR3: TGCAGTGTTCGTCTGGGGGGATTCTCCTACAATGAGCAGTTCTTC. Its translation: CSVRLGGFSYNEQFF.

This clonotype was detected many times. The chain is built from TRBV7-2 and TRBJ2-1; D gene unclear. V shed 4 bases and J shed 3 bases, with 13 bases lying between them. The germline V gene encodes CDR1 SGHTA and CDR2 FQGNSA. This CDR3 spans 15 amino acids. CDR3 sequence reads: CASSSDPVSYNEQFF. The CDR3 DNA sequence: TGTGCCAGCAGCTCGGACCCCGTCAGCTACAATGAGCAGTTCTTC.

This clonotype has a count of ten or more. V gene TRBV27 combines with J gene TRBJ2-7; 8 nucleotides match TRBD1. Per germline, CDR1 MNHEY and CDR2 SMNVEV (reference sequence). The CDR3 contains 14 residues. Trimming removed 3 bases from V and 3 bases from J; junction bases left unmatched: 4. The CDR3 region is CASSFQDRVYEQYF. The CDR3, as DNA: TGTGCCAGCAGTTTCCAGGACAGGGTCTACGAGCAGTACTTC.

The table lists this clonotype with many counts. The gene calls are TRBV11-2 and TRBJ2-3, with TRBD2 matching over 7 bases. The V gene's germline CDR1 is SGHAT and CDR2 FQNNGV. With 4 bases clipped from V and 7 bases from J, the junction kept 8 bases outside the gene matches. The length of the CDR3 is 14 residues. The CDR3 DNA sequence: TGTGCCAGCAGCTCCCGGGACTATTATAATACGCAGTATTTT. This encodes CASSSRDYYNTQYF.

This clonotype showed up many times. The chain links TRBV6-2 or TRBV6-3 to TRBJ2-3; a weak D match, TRBD2 (5 bases). This CDR3 comprises 13 residues. Germline V CDR1 and CDR2: MNHEY, SVGEGT. V shed 2 bases and J shed 3 bases, with 6 bases lying between them. The CDR3 reads CASSYPGTDTQYF. In DNA form, the CDR3 reads TGTGCCAGCAGTTACCCGGGGACAGATACGCAGTATTTT.

This clonotype was counted ten times or more. The J gene is TRBJ2-7, the V gene TRBV28, with D possibly being TRBD2 (7 bases). With 7 bases removed from V and 2 bases from J, the gap between germline ends came to 30 bases. The CDR3 runs to 19 residues. Per germline, CDR1 MDHEN and CDR2 SYDVKM. The CDR3 region is CASTPLTPGQGRVTYEQYF. The CDR3 DNA follows: TGTGCCAGCACTCCCTTGACCCCCGGCCAGGGGAGGGTAACCTACGAGCAGTACTTC. Full variable domain (rest looked up from reference TRBV28 and TRBJ2-7): DVKVTQSSRYLVKRTGEKVFLECVQDMDHENMFWYRQDPGLGLRLIYFSYDVKMKEKGDIPEGYSVSREKKERFSLILESASTNQTSMYLCASTPLTPGQGRVTYEQYFGPGTRLTVT.

This clonotype was found many times. The rearrangement joins TRBV28 to TRBJ1-1; TRBD1 is a possible D gene (5 bases). In germline, CDR1 is MDHEN, CDR2 SYDVKM. The CDR3 contains 14 residues. The V gene lost 10 bases and the J gene lost 1 base, with 16 bases spanning the gap. CDR3: CAILETGRNTEAFF. The CDR3 DNA is TGTGCCATCCTCGAAACAGGTAGGAACACTGAAGCTTTCTTT.

On this clonotype: A much more abundant neighbour one base away suggests this may be a read error. The chain is built from TRBV29-1 and TRBJ1-2, with a possible D match to TRBD1 (5 bases). There are 13 residues in the CDR3. Germline CDR1 and CDR2: SQVTM and ANQGSEA. This CDR3 reads CGVDVNIGDGYTF. CDR3 coding DNA: TGCGGCGTTGACGTTAACATCGGGGACGGCTACACCTTC.

This clonotype was recorded many times. The genes are TRBV18 and TRBJ2-3; D unresolved. Germline V gene sequence: CDR1 KGHSH, CDR2 LQKENI. Trimming left V 3 bases short and J 6 bases short, with 10 bases between. The CDR3 totals 13 residues. The chain's CDR3 is CASSPDQGDTQYF. CDR3 bases: TGTGCCAGCTCACCTGACCAAGGGGATACGCAGTATTTT. Full variable domain (outside the CDR3, taken from reference TRBV18 and TRBJ2-3): NAGVMQNPRHLVRRRGQEARLRCSPMKGHSHVYWYRQLPEEGLKFMVYLQKENIIDESGMPKERFSAEFPKEGPSILRIQQVVRGDSAAYFCASSPDQGDTQYFGPGTRLTVL.

This clonotype was observed a few times. CDR3 in amino acids: CASSLLARGSNEQYF. Written as DNA, the CDR3 is TGTGCCAGCAGTTTACTCGCCAGGGGGAGCAACGAGCAGTACTTC. The chain joins TRBV27 to TRBJ2-7; TRBD1 matches 7 bases. With 2 bases clipped from V and 5 bases from J, the junction kept 9 bases outside the gene matches. The CDR3 totals 15 residues. Germline CDR1 reads MNHEY; CDR2 reads SMNVEV (reference sequence).

The chain links TRBV6-4 to TRBJ2-7, with TRBD2 as a possible D gene (6 bases). The CDR3 has 13 residues. Per the germline V gene, CDR1 is MRHNA and CDR2 is SNTAGT. V was clipped by 6 bases and J by 7 bases, with 16 bases between them. Here the CDR3 DNA reads TGTGCCAGCAGCCTAACAGGTGGAGGGGAGCAGTACTTC. This gives the protein CASSLTGGGEQYF.

This clonotype was seen ten or more times. Here the CDR3 DNA reads TGTGCCAGCAGTAAGCGAGGTATAACATACGAGCAGTACTTC. The encoded protein is CASSKRGITYEQYF. The rearrangement links TRBV27 to TRBJ2-7; D call uncertain. The length of the CDR3 is 14 residues. Germline loops: CDR1 MNHEY, CDR2 SMNVEV (reference sequence). Trimming took off 5 bases at V and 4 bases at J, with 15 bases between the two ends.

This clonotype has ten or more counts. The chain uses TRBV2 and TRBJ2-1; D is ambiguous. The CDR3 is 14 residues long. The V and J ends lost 1 base and 8 bases respectively, with 12 bases between them. Germline V gives CDR1 SNHLY, CDR2 FYNNEI. The CDR3 spells CASSEVPRLDEQFF. The CDR3 DNA is TGTGCCAGCAGTGAAGTCCCGAGGCTCGATGAGCAGTTCTTC.

In this sample, this clonotype turned up a few times. The rearrangement uses TRBV10-3 and TRBJ2-6; D uncertain. The CDR3 consists of 13 residues. The V and J ends lost 6 bases and 2 bases respectively, with 5 bases between them. Germline assignment: CDR1 ENHRY and CDR2 SYGVKD. CDR3 nucleotide sequence: TGTGCCATCAGAAGAGCTGGGGCCAACGTCCTGACTTTC. Protein: CAIRRAGANVLTF.

This clonotype showed up many times. The chain has TRBV29-1 and TRBJ2-7; either TRBD1 or TRBD2 may fit D (5 bases each). This CDR3 has 12 amino acids. The germline CDR1 and CDR2 sequences are SQVTM and ANQGSEA. V was clipped by 7 bases and J by 4 bases, with 14 bases between them. The CDR3 region is CSATRDGYEQYF. The CDR3 DNA is TGCAGCGCTACAAGGGACGGGTACGAGCAGTACTTC.

J is TRBJ2-2 and V is TRBV10-3, with 10 bases identical to TRBD1. V lost 6 bases and J lost 4; bases outside the gene matches: 2. CDR1 is ENHRY and CDR2 is SYGVKD in the germline V gene. The CDR3 runs 14 residues. CDR3 region: CAISGTGATGELFF. CDR3 DNA sequence: TGTGCCATCAGCGGGACAGGGGCCACCGGGGAGCTGTTTTTT.